Below are 16 T cell receptor beta chains sequenced from a single sample in a study of PD-1 blockade in classical Hodgkin lymphoma. The repertoire was sequenced with immunoSEQ multiplex PCR; TCRdb's copy has only in-frame clones and lacks some. The sample yields about 11,000 clones, 80% seen once. All patients experienced relapse after autologous stem cell transplantation, and brentuximab vedotin exposure was variable. The source material was peripheral blood mononuclear cells (PBMCs), sampled before the second cycle of nivolumab. These receptors came from a human donor with classical Hodgkin lymphoma.

The chain has TRBV5-4 and TRBJ2-3; D is ambiguous. The V and J ends lost 0 bases and 0 bases respectively, with 2 bases between them. CDR3 length: 13 residues. CDR1 is SGHNT and CDR2 is YYREEE in the germline V gene (reference sequence). Here the CDR3 DNA reads TGTGCCAGCAGCTTGGGCAGCACAGATACGCAGTATTTT. This gives the protein CASSLGSTDTQYF.

V gene TRBV5-1 combines with J gene TRBJ1-1, with D perhaps matching TRBD1 (5 bases). CDR1 and CDR2 from the germline V gene are SGHRS and YFSETQ. The CDR3 covers 13 residues. V was trimmed by 4 bases and J by 6 bases, leaving 13 bases between them. CDR3: CASSPGTRAEAFF. CDR3 coding DNA: TGCGCCAGCAGCCCAGGGACTCGGGCTGAAGCTTTCTTT.

The rearrangement links TRBV28 to TRBJ1-4; no clear D. Germline CDR1 is MDHEN and CDR2 is SYDVKM. Trimming took 4 bases from V and 5 from J, leaving 2 bases between them. The CDR3 loop spans 11 amino acids. CDR3: CASSSNEKLFF. DNA for the CDR3: TGTGCCAGCAGTTCCAATGAAAAACTGTTTTTT.

The J gene is TRBJ2-7, the V gene TRBV6-6; 8 bases are a match to TRBD2. The CDR3 consists of 16 residues. The V gene's germline CDR1 is MNHNY and CDR2 SVGAGI (reference sequence). The ends lost 6 bases at V and 0 bases at J; junction bases unmatched: 10. Written as DNA, the CDR3 is TGTGCCAGCAGCCGCTCAGCGGGGGTGGGCTCCTACGAGCAGTACTTC. Protein product: CASSRSAGVGSYEQYF.

CDR3 region: CASSPSGANRGYEQYF. The CDR3 coding sequence is TGTGCCAGCTCACCTAGTGGGGCCAACCGGGGGTACGAGCAGTACTTC. The V gene is TRBV18, the J gene TRBJ2-7, with D tentatively TRBD2 (6 bases). The CDR3 length is 16 residues. V was cut by 3 bases and J by 4 bases, with 19 bases left in between. Germline V gene sequence: CDR1 KGHSH, CDR2 LQKENI.

The CDR3 nucleotides are TGTGCCATCAGCGGAGGGACTAGCGGTTCACTCACAGATACGCAGTATTTT. Its translation: CAISGGTSGSLTDTQYF. The chain couples TRBV10-3 to TRBJ2-3, with 11 positions matching TRBD2. The CDR3 consists of 17 residues. The V and J ends lost 6 bases and 2 bases, in that order; junction bases with no gene match: 10. Germline CDR1 ENHRY, CDR2 SYGVKD.

The rearrangement joins TRBV18 to TRBJ1-3; 8 bases map to TRBD1. Looked up from germline, CDR1 is KGHSH and CDR2 is LQKENI. CDR3 size: 16 residues. Trimming cost V 2 bases and J 0 bases; bases outside gene matches: 3. CDR3 residues: CASSPTGGNSGNTIYF. The CDR3 region has the DNA TGTGCCAGCTCACCAACAGGGGGGAACTCTGGAAACACCATATATTTT. Full variable domain (missing parts from reference TRBV18 and TRBJ1-3): NAGVMQNPRHLVRRRGQEARLRCSPMKGHSHVYWYRQLPEEGLKFMVYLQKENIIDESGMPKERFSAEFPKEGPSILRIQQVVRGDSAAYFCASSPTGGNSGNTIYFGEGSWLTVV.

V usage is TRBV10-1 and J usage is TRBJ2-1; weak D call: TRBD1 (6 bases). This CDR3 contains 13 residues. The germline CDR1 and CDR2 sequences are WNHNN and SYGVQD (reference sequence). The V gene lost 4 bases and the J gene lost 9 bases, with 13 bases spanning the gap. CDR3: CASSGQGRGEQFF. CDR3 DNA sequence: TGCGCCAGCAGTGGCCAGGGGAGAGGTGAGCAGTTCTTC.

This clone has more than one count but fewer than ten. This chain's CDR3 is CASSLPAFSGPTEAFF. In DNA, the CDR3 is TGCGCCAGCAGCTTACCTGCCTTCTCAGGCCCAACTGAAGCTTTCTTT. The V gene is TRBV5-1, the J gene TRBJ1-1; D remains ambiguous. V lost 2 bases and J lost 5, with 19 bases in between. This CDR3 has 16 amino acids. The V gene's germline CDR1 is SGHRS and CDR2 YFSETQ.

This clone was detected only once. CDR3 amino acids: CASSSWTATYEQYF. The DNA of the CDR3 is TGTGCCAGCAGCTCATGGACAGCAACCTACGAGCAGTACTTC. The chain has TRBV5-8 and TRBJ2-7; tentatively, D is TRBD1 (6 bases). The CDR3 consists of 14 residues. Trimming left V 3 bases short and J 2 bases short, with 12 bases between. Germline V CDR1 and CDR2: SGHTS, YDEGEE.

This chain connects TRBV15 to TRBJ2-7; possible D gene TRBD2, 5 bases. CDR1 is LNHNV and CDR2 is YYDKDF in the germline V gene (reference sequence). This CDR3 is built from 14 residues. Trimming left V 5 bases short and J 2 bases short, with 13 bases between. The CDR3: CATSPAAFAYEQYF. DNA for the CDR3: TGTGCCACCAGCCCAGCGGCTTTTGCCTACGAGCAGTACTTC.

The chain uses TRBV28 and TRBJ2-5; D gene uncertain. The J call could be wrong; TRBJ2-7 is a better fit for the DNA end. Germline CDR1 reads MDHEN; CDR2 reads SYDVKM. This CDR3 contains 13 residues. This CDR3 reads CASMVGSSYEQYF. For the CDR3, the DNA is TGTGCCAGCATGGTAGGTAGCTCCTACGAGCAGTACTTC.

The chain couples TRBV18 to TRBJ1-2; 8 bases align to TRBD1. Unmatched junction bases numbered 3, after V lost 0 bases and J lost 6 bases. The CDR3 covers 14 residues. Germline CDR1 and CDR2: KGHSH and LQKENI. For the CDR3, the DNA is TGTGCCAGCTCACCACCCCACAGGGGGGATGGCTACACCTTC. Protein: CASSPPHRGDGYTF.

This chain's CDR3 is CASSQGGWNSPLHF. The CDR3 DNA follows: TGTGCCAGCTCACAGGGGGGGTGGAATTCACCCCTCCACTTT. The chain carries TRBV18 and TRBJ1-6, with a possible D match to TRBD1 (6 bases). V lost 4 bases, J lost 7 bases, and 11 bases lay in between. This CDR3 spans 14 amino acids. In germline, CDR1 is KGHSH, CDR2 LQKENI.

The gene calls are TRBV5-6 and TRBJ1-4; no firm D call. This CDR3 comprises 16 residues. Looked up from germline, CDR1 is SGHDT and CDR2 is YYEEEE. V was trimmed by 0 bases and J by 6 bases, leaving 15 bases between them. CDR3: CASSLGMTRADEKLFF. In DNA, the CDR3 is TGTGCCAGCAGCTTGGGGATGACGCGAGCGGATGAAAAACTGTTTTTT.

Only one count was recorded for this clone. The chain couples TRBV7-9 to TRBJ1-5; TRBD1 matches 7 bases. The CDR3 has 15 amino acids. Trimming cost V 5 bases and J 2 bases; bases outside gene matches: 6. CDR1 SEHNR and CDR2 FQNEAQ come from the germline V gene (reference sequence). The CDR3 bases are TGTGCCAGCAGCCCCGACAGGGTTGGCAATCAGCCCCAGCATTTT. Translating gives CASSPDRVGNQPQHF.